The clone carrying this TCR beta chain was detected only a few times. These data come from a study of blood T cell repertoires in COVID-19. Study-wide context: There were acute and convalescent COVID-19 samples, and they came from the United States, Italy and Spain. Nucleic acid was either cDNA or gDNA, and it came from T cells, B-cell-depleted T cells, or PBMCs.

Study processing details: Nucleated cell number was recorded as an estimate derived from reference gene primer amplification. Here immunoSEQ multiplex PCR was the method, and the copy in TCRdb shows in-frame clones only, minus some. V, J and clone size are taken as reported in that table, and D and trimming were inferred from the DNA itself. The table has around 150,000 clones, 80% to 90% seen once. CDR1 is MDHEN, CDR2 SYDVKM, per germline. This CDR3 contains 14 residues. V lost 5 bases to trimming and J lost 5 bases, with 13 bases between them. The chain couples TRBV28 to TRBJ2-4; D not certain. Sequences were obtained from peripheral blood. The TCR sequence derives from a human donor in a cohort sampled during active COVID-19. The CDR3 loop is CASSPYRNENIQYF. The DNA for the CDR3 is TGTGCCAGCAGTCCCTACCGAAACGAAAACATTCAGTACTTC. The full variable domain, completed using reference TRBV28 and TRBJ2-4, is DVKVTQSSRYLVKRTGEKVFLECVQDMDHENMFWYRQDPGLGLRLIYFSYDVKMKEKGDIPEGYSVSREKKERFSLILESASTNQTSMYLCASSPYRNENIQYFGAGTRLSVL.